This T cell receptor beta chain comes out of a study of T-cell reconstitution after alpha-beta-depleted transplantation in children. Notes on the study in general: Day-60 TCRbeta diversity that was high in some patients was derived from surviving recipient T cells and thymic progenitors.

Germline V CDR1 and CDR2: MNHEY, SVGAGI. The germline V and J ends were trimmed by 0 bases and 1 base, with 20 bases remaining between them. This CDR3 spans 19 amino acids. A word on this clonotype: Its antigen remains unidentified.

Using unique molecular identifiers, the investigators prepared the TCRbeta library. TCRdb reanalysed the PCR reads using MiXCR and keeps one entry per CDR3 protein. The sample holds fewer than 450,000 distinct CDR3 sequences, about 16% seen once. The V call is TRBV6-5, the J call TRBJ2-3; the D gene is possibly TRBD2 (5 bases). The sequenced sample was PBMCs, mostly from graft donor cells, obtained 360 days after TCRalphabeta/CD19-depleted stem cell transplant. The receptor was derived from a male patient between 2 and 10 years old who had a stem cell transplant for acute lymphoblastic leukemia, so the T cells may come from the graft donor. CDR3 nucleotides: TGTGCCAGCAGTTACTCTTTCTCCGCAGGTCCGAGGGGCACAGATACGCAGTATTTT. Its translation is CASSYSFSAGPRGTDTQYF.